Described below is a single TCR beta chain sequence and its context. The antigen is not known. The data originate from a study of persistence of HIV-infected CD4 T cells. Study-wide background: Multiple blood draws of up to about 180 mL, except two donors with single leukapheresis.

An overlapping HIV-1 Gag peptide pool stimulated these cells at roughly 1 ug/peptide/mL. CD40L-negative CD69-negative CD45RO-high memory CD4+ T cells were sorted as populations depleted of antigen-responding cells. For at least 4 years, plasma HIV-1 RNA was undetectable (<50 copies/mL). Donors had CD4+ T cell counts above 400 cells/uL and were CMV-seropositive. With 3 bases clipped from V and 7 bases from J, the junction kept 12 bases outside the gene matches. The CDR3 is 16 residues long. CDR1 is KGHSH and CDR2 is LQKENI in the germline V gene. Regarding the study as a whole: TCR oligoclonality correlated with proviral oligoclonality in the same sorted populations.

The immunoSEQ assay was version 4, run in survey mode. Assay: immunoSEQ multiplex PCR; the TCRdb copy retains only in-frame clones and omits some. This sample yields more than 30,000 clones, of which approximately 78% are seen a single time; just under 1% belongs to the top ten. Material: cultured CD4+ T cells from PBMCs, obtained from a patient who received antiretroviral therapy. The source of this sequence is an adult with HIV. The donor label of this sample is uncertain. V is TRBV18 and J is TRBJ2-3; TRBD2 matches at 8 bases. As DNA, the CDR3 is TGTGCCAGCTCACCCAACCGAGCGGGGGAGGGGTATACGCAGTATTTT. Translating gives CASSPNRAGEGYTQYF. Filled out from reference TRBV18 and TRBJ2-3, the complete variable domain reads NAGVMQNPRHLVRRRGQEARLRCSPMKGHSHVYWYRQLPEEGLKFMVYLQKENIIDESGMPKERFSAEFPKEGPSILRIQQVVRGDSAAYFCASSPNRAGEGYTQYFGPGTRLTVL.